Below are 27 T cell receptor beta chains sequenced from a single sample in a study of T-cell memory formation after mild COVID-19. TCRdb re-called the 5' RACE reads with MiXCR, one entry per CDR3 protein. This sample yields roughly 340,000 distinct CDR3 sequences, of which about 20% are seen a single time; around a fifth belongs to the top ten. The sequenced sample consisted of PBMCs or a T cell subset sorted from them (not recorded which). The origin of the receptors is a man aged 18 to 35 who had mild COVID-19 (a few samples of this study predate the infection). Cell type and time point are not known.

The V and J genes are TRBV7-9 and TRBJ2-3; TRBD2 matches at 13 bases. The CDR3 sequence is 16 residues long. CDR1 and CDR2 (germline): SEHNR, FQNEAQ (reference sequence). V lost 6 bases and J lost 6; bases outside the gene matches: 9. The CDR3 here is CASRPTSGGAYDTQYF. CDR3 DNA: TGTGCCAGCAGACCTACTAGCGGGGGGGCCTATGATACGCAGTATTTT. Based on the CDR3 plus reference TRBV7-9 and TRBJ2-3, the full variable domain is DTGVSQNPRHKITKRGQNVTFRCDPISEHNRLYWYRQTLGQGPEFLTYFQNEAQLEKSRLLSDRFSAERPKGSFSTLEIQRTEQGDSAMYLCASRPTSGGAYDTQYFGPGTRLTVL.

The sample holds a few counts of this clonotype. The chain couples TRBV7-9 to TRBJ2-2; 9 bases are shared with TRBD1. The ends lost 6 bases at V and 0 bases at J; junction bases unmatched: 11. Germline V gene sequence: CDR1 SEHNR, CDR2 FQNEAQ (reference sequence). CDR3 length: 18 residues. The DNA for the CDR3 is TGTGCCAGCAGAATGGGACAGGGTAAACGCGCGAACACCGGGGAGCTGTTTTTT. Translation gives CASRMGQGKRANTGELFF.

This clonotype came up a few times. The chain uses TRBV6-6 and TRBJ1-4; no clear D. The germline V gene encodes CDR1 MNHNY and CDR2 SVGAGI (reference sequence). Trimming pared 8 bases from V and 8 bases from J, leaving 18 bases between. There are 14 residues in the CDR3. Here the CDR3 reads CASVSTDKEEKLFF. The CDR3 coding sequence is TGTGCCAGCGTGAGCACAGACAAAGAGGAAAAACTGTTTTTT.

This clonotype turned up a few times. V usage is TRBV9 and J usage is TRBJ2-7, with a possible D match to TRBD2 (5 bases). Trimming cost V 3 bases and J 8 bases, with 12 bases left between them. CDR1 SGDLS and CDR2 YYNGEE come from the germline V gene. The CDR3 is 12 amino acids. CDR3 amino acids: CASSAEDYKQYF. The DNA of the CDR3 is TGTGCCAGCAGCGCCGAAGACTATAAGCAGTACTTC.

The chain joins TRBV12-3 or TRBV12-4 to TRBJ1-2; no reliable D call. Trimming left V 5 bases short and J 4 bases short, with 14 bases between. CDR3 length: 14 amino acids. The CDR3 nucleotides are TGTGCCAGCAGTCCCGGTGGGTATGGCTATGGCTACACCTTC. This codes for CASSPGGYGYGYTF.

The CDR3 DNA reads as TGCGCCAGCAGCCGGGCGTTATCCTACGAGCAGTACTTC. Residues: CASSRALSYEQYF. The genes are TRBV5-1 and TRBJ2-7; D call uncertain. CDR1 is SGHRS, CDR2 YFSETQ, per germline. Trimming left V 4 bases short and J 1 base short, with 9 bases between. This CDR3 has 13 residues.

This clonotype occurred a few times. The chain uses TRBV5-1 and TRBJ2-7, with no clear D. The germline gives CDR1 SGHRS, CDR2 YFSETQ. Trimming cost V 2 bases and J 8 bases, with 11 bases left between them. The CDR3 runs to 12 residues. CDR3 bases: TGCGCCAGCAGCTTTCCTTCGCGGAAGCAGTACGTC. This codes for CASSFPSRKQYV.

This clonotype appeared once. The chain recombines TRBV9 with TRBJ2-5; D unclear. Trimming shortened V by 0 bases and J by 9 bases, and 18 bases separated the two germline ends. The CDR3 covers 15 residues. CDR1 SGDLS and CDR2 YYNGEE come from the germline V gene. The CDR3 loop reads CASSVEGLPKAAQYF. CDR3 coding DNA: TGTGCCAGCAGCGTAGAAGGCTTACCAAAGGCGGCCCAGTACTTC.

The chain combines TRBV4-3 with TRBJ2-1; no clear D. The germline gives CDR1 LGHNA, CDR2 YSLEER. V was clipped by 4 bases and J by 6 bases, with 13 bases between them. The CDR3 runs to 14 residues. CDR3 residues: CASSLRSYPNEQFF. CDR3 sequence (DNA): TGCGCCAGCAGCCTTCGAAGTTACCCCAATGAGCAGTTCTTC.

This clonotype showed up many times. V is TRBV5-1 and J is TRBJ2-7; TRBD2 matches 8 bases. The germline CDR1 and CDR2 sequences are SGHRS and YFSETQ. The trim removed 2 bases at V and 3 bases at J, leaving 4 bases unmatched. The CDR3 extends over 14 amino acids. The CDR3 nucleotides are TGCGCCAGCAGCTTCGGCGGGGGGAACTACGAGCAGTACTTC. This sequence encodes CASSFGGGNYEQYF. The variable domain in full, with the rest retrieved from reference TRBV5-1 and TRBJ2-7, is KAGVTQTPRYLIKTRGQQVTLSCSPISGHRSVSWYQQTPGQGLQFLFEYFSETQRNKGNFPGRFSGRQFSNSRSEMNVSTLELGDSALYLCASSFGGGNYEQYFGPGTRLTVT.

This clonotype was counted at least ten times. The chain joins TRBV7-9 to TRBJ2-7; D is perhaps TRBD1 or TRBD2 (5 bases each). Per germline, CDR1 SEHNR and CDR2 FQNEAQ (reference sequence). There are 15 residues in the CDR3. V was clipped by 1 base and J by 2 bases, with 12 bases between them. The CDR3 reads CASSLEVGGTYEQYF. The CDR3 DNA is TGTGCCAGCAGCTTAGAGGTTGGGGGAACCTACGAGCAGTACTTC.

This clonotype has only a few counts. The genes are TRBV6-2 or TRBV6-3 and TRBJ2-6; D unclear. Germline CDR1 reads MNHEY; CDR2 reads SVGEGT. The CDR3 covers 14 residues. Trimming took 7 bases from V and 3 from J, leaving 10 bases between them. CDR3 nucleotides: TGTGCCAGCATGACCGCGCGTGGGGCCAACGTCCTGACTTTC. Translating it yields CASMTARGANVLTF.

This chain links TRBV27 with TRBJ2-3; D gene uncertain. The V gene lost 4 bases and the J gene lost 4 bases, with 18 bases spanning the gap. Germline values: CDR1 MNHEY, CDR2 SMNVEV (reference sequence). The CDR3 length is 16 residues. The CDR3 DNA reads TGTGCCAGCAGTTCCACTGGGCCTTGGATCGCAGATACGCAGTATTTT. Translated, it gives CASSSTGPWIADTQYF.

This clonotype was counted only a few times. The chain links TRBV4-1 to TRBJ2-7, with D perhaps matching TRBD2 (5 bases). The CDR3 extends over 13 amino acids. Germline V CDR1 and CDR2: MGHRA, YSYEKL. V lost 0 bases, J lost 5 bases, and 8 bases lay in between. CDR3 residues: CASSQEWGDEQYF. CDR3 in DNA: TGCGCCAGCAGCCAAGAGTGGGGAGACGAGCAGTACTTC.

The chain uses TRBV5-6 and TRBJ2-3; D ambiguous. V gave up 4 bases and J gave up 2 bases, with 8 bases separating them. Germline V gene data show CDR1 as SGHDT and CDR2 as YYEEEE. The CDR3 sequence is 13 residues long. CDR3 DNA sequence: TGTGCCAGCAGCCGACTTCACACAGATACGCAGTATTTT. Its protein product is CASSRLHTDTQYF. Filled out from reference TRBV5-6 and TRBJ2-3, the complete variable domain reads DAGVTQSPTHLIKTRGQQVTLRCSPKSGHDTVSWYQQALGQGPQFIFQYYEEEERQRGNFPDRFSGHQFPNYSSELNVNALLLGDSALYLCASSRLHTDTQYFGPGTRLTVL.

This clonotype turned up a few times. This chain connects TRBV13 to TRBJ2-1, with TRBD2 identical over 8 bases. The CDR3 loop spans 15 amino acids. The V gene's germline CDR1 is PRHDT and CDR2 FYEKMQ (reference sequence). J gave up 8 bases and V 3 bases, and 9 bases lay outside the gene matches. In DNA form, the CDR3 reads TGTGCCAGCAGCTTTAGCGGGGCCCCAGGGGATGAGCAGTTCTTC. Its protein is CASSFSGAPGDEQFF.

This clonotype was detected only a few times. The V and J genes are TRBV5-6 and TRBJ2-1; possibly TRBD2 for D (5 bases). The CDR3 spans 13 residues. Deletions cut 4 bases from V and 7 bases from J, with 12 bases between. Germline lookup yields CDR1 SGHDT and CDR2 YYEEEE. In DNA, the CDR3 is TGTGCCAGCAGCGGGGAGTTTAGTAATGAGCAGTTCTTC. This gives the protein CASSGEFSNEQFF.

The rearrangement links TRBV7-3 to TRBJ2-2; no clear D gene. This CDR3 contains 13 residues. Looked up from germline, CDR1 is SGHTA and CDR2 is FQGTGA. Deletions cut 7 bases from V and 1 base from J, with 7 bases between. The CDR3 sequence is CASTQKNTGELFF. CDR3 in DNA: TGTGCCAGCACTCAAAAGAACACCGGGGAGCTGTTTTTT. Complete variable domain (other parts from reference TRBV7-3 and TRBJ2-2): GAGVSQTPSNKVTEKGKYVELRCDPISGHTALYWYRQSLGQGPEFLIYFQGTGAADDSGLPNDRFFAVRPEGSVSTLKIQRTERGDSAVYLCASTQKNTGELFFGEGSRLTVL.

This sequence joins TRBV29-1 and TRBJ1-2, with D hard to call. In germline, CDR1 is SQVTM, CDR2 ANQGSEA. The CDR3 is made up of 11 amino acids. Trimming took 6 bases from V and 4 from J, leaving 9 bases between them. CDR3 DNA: TGCAGCGTCGGACGGTTCTATGGCTACACCTTC. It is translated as CSVGRFYGYTF. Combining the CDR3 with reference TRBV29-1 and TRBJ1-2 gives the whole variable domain SAVISQKPSRDICQRGTSLTIQCQVDSQVTMMFWYRQQPGQSLTLIATANQGSEATYESGFVIDKFPISRPNLTFSTLTVSNMSPEDSSIYLCSVGRFYGYTFGSGTRLTVV.

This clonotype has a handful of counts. The CDR3 nucleotides read TGCAGTGCTCCCCAGACAGGGGGTTCTGAAGCTTTCTTT. Amino acids: CSAPQTGGSEAFF. V is TRBV20-1 and J is TRBJ1-1; 9 bases match TRBD1. The CDR3 spans 13 residues. J was trimmed by 6 bases and V by 5 bases; bases with no gene match: 7. Germline values: CDR1 DFQATT, CDR2 SNEGSKA (reference sequence).

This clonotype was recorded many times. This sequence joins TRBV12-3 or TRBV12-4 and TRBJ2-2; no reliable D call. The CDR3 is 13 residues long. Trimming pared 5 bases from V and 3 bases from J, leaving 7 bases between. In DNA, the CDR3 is TGTGCCAGCAGTCGAAGGGACACCGGGGAGCTGTTTTTT. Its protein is CASSRRDTGELFF.

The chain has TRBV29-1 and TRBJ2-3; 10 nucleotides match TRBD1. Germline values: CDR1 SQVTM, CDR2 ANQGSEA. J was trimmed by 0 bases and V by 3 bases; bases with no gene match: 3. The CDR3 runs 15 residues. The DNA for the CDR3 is TGCAGCGTTGATAGGGACAGGGGAAGCACAGATACGCAGTATTTT. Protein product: CSVDRDRGSTDTQYF.

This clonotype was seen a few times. Here the CDR3 reads CASGQGAAYEQYF. The CDR3 bases are TGCGCCAGCGGACAGGGGGCCGCCTACGAGCAGTACTTC. V gene TRBV4-1 combines with J gene TRBJ2-7; 11 bases map to TRBD1. V dropped 8 bases and J dropped 2; count of bases not matched to a gene: 2. The CDR3 spans 13 residues. Germline V gives CDR1 MGHRA, CDR2 YSYEKL.

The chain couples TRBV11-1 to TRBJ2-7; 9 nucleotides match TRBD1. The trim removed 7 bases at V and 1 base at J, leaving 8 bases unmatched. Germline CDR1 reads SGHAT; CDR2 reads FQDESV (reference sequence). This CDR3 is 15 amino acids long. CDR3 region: CASTFTTGGSYEQYF. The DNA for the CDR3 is TGTGCCAGCACGTTTACGACAGGGGGTTCCTACGAGCAGTACTTC.

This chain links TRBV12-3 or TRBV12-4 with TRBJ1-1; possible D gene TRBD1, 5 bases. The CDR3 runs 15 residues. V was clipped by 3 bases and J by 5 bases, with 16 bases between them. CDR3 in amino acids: CASSLSSEGMTEAFF. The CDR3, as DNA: TGTGCCAGCAGTTTGAGTTCAGAGGGGATGACTGAAGCTTTCTTT.

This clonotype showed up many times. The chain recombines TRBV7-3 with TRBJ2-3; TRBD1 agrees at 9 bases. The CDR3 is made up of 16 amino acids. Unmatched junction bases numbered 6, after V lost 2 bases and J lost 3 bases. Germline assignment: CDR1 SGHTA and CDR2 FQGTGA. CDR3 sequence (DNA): TGTGCCAGCAGCTTACTGGGACAGGGAATTACAGATACGCAGTATTTT. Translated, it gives CASSLLGQGITDTQYF.

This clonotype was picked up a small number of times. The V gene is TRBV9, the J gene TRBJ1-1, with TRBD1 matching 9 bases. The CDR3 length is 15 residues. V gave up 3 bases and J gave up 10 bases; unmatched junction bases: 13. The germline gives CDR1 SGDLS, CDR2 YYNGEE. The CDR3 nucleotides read TGTGCCAGCAGCGCCCGAAGGACAGGGGAGGATGGAGCTTTCTTT. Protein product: CASSARRTGEDGAFF. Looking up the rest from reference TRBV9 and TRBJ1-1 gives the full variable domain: DSGVTQTPKHLITATGQRVTLRCSPRSGDLSVYWYQQSLDQGLQFLIQYYNGEERAKGNILERFSAQQFPDLHSELNLSSLELGDSALYFCASSARRTGEDGAFFGQGTRLTVV.